This T cell receptor beta chain was captured by sequencing in a study of response to subunit inactivated influenza vaccine. Study-wide findings and caveats: Every seasonal influenza vaccination brings in few new T cells, the authors suggested.

This clonotype was seen at least ten times. Its matching antigen is unknown. Via MiXCR, TCRdb re-called the RT-PCR reads, giving one row per CDR3 protein. The data show around 570,000 distinct CDR3 sequences, 6.5% to 8% seen once. The sequence was obtained from a man aged 50-75 years who received an inactivated influenza vaccine. This specimen consisted of PBMCs from blood, obtained around 25 months after vaccination.

The CDR3 loop is CASSLSGLGYTF. In DNA form, the CDR3 reads TGTGCCAGCAGTTTATCAGGGCTTGGCTACACCTTC. V usage is TRBV12-3 or TRBV12-4 and J usage is TRBJ1-2, with a weak D call TRBD1 (5 bases). This CDR3 contains 12 residues. The germline V and J ends were trimmed by 2 bases and 7 bases, with 8 bases remaining between them.